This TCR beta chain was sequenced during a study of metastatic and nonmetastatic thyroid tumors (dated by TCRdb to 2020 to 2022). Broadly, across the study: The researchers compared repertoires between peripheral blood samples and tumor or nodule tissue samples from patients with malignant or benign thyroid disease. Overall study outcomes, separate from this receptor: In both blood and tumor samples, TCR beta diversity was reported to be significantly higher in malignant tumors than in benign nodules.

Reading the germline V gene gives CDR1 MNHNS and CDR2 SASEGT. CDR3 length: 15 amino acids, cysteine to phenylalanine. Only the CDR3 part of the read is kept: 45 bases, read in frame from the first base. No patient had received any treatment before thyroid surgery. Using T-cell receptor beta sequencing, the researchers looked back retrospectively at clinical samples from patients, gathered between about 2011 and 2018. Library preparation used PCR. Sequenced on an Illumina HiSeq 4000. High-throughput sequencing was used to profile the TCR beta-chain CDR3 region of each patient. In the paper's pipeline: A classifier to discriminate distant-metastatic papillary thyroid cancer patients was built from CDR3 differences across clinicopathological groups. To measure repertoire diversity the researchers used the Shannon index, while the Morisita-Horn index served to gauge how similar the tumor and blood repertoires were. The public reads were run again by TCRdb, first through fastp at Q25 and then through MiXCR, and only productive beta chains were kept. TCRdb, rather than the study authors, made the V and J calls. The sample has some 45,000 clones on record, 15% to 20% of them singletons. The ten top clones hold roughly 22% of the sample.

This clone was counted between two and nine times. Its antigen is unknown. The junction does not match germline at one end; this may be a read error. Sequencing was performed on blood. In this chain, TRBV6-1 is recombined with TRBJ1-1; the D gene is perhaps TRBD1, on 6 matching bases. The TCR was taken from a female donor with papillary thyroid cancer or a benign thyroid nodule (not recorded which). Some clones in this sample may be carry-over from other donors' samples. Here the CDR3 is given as CASIARGRRSTESFF. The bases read TGTGCCAGCATAGCCAGGGGAAGACGGAGCACTGAATCTTTCTTT.